This T cell receptor (beta chain) was identified during a study of graft-versus-host responses after intestinal transplantation. In the study overall: Recipients were all induced with anti-thymocyte globulin, then given tacrolimus and steroids for roughly three years.

TCRdb's table, derived via immunoSEQ multiplex PCR, lists solely in-frame clones and lacks some. The data show about 99,000 clones, 87% seen once. The germline CDR1 and CDR2 sequences are SEHNR and FQNEAQ (reference sequence). This CDR3 region has 16 residues. V trimming: 2 bases; J trimming: 3 bases; junction bases outside the gene matches: 7. Notes on this clone: Its antigen is undetermined.

Whole-study results and caveats: When patients had graft-donor T cell macrochimerism, their allografts held high graft-versus-host to host-versus-graft clonal ratios.

The chain is built from TRBV7-9 and TRBJ1-3, with 7 bases identical to TRBD1. The sequences come from unstimulated CD4+ T cells sorted from spleen or lymph node cells, collected before intestinal transplant. The source is a human donor who received an intestinal transplant. The CDR3 here is CASSLWKGGIGNTIYF. The DNA for the CDR3 is TGTGCCAGCAGCTTATGGAAAGGGGGCATTGGAAACACCATATATTTT.